A selection of T cell receptor beta chains follows, all from one sample in a study of CD8 T cells in Susac syndrome. TCRdb passed the immunoSEQ multiplex PCR reads through MiXCR, listing each CDR3 protein once. This table holds approximately 160,000 distinct CDR3 sequences, more than 95% found once. Material: CD4+ T cells from PBMCs. The source is a human donor with Susac syndrome. The conserved cysteine and the conserved F or W are not part of the CDR3 here. Each record gives: J gene, V gene, CDR3 protein.

TRBJ2-7	TRBV15	ATSRVRAGDRYEQY
TRBJ2-1	TRBV6-2/TRBV6-3	ASRMWNEQF
TRBJ1-5	TRBV6-5	ASSPLQGSNQPQH
TRBJ2-2	TRBV29-1	SVGRTSNTGELF
TRBJ1-1	TRBV7-2	ASSSIGWQTEAF
TRBJ1-2	TRBV11-1	ASSSRTSQTQLT
TRBJ2-7	TRBV25-1	ASSVQGLFEQY
TRBJ2-3	TRBV12-3/TRBV12-4	ASSSHRGLVIYTQY
TRBJ2-2	TRBV30	AWTTANTGELF
TRBJ2-7	TRBV10-3	AISTPPRQY
TRBJ2-2	TRBV5-1	ASSLAKTSGELF
TRBJ2-2	TRBV20-1	SASGTGRTGELF
TRBJ2-7	TRBV19	ASSITGSSSYEQY
TRBJ1-1	TRBV9	ASSPRGLGEFTEAF
TRBJ2-1	TRBV7-9	ASSLTSPSGVYNEQF
TRBJ1-5	TRBV7-3	ASSLRGDQPQH
TRBJ2-5	TRBV7-2	ASSLLTRQETQY
TRBJ1-5	TRBV7-9	ASSSAGGNQPQH
TRBJ2-7	TRBV25-1	ASPGTSHEQY
TRBJ1-2	TRBV3-1	ASSRGQGGDYGYT
TRBJ1-6	TRBV25-1	ASSLTGANSPLH
TRBJ2-1	TRBV29-1	SVENYNEQF
TRBJ2-1	TRBV14	ASSQDPPGLGEQF
TRBJ1-2	TRBV27	ASSSGRFRNGYT
TRBJ2-7	TRBV5-4	ASSAAGTPGYEQY
TRBJ1-5	TRBV28	ASGAFNQPQH
TRBJ1-3	TRBV2	ASSVELGNTIY
TRBJ2-5	TRBV11-2	ASSLESGGTQY
TRBJ1-4	TRBV3-1	ASSQDSRGEKLF
TRBJ2-6	TRBV13	ASSLIGNLAGANVLT
TRBJ2-4	TRBV4-3	ASSPPGRQGIKNIQY
TRBJ1-1	TRBV9	ASSVSPRVDTEAF
TRBJ2-5	TRBV11-1	ASSFGLEGGVTQY
TRBJ2-7	TRBV7-8	ASSFSDRGPPYEQY
TRBJ1-5	TRBV25-1	ASSETDGVNQPQH
TRBJ2-1	TRBV27	ASRDPGGSSYNEQF
TRBJ2-5	TRBV5-1	ASSLAGTSGLQETQY
TRBJ2-2	TRBV4-3	ASSRELAGANTGELF
TRBJ2-2	TRBV20-1	SATDASGRKGELF
TRBJ1-1	TRBV10-3	ASRQGSNTEAF
TRBJ2-2	TRBV15	ATSRESSINTGELF
TRBJ2-7	TRBV20-1	SPSGIGGTYEQY
TRBJ1-5	TRBV28	ASTLFGGNQPQH
TRBJ2-7	TRBV27	ASSQRTRGDEQY
TRBJ1-1	TRBV29-1	SVGTVNTEAF
TRBJ2-1	TRBV6-5	ASSYSRGGPREQF
TRBJ2-2	TRBV5-1	ASSVGQENTGELF
TRBJ2-7	TRBV20-1	SARVAGEQY
TRBJ2-5	TRBV5-6	ASSLVRQIQETQY
TRBJ1-1	TRBV15	ATSRETGQAF
TRBJ2-7	TRBV27	ASSSRVRSYEQY